The rows below give T cell receptor beta chains drawn from one sample of a study of shared clonotypes between healthy human individuals. Some clones are missing from TCRdb's copy, which holds only in-frame ones; the method was immunoSEQ multiplex PCR. The sample consists of more than 850,000 clones, about 80% of them appearing once. The sequencing sample was made of memory CD4+ T cells from PBMCs. The receptors come from a man aged 18 to 35 in good health. Some clones in this sample may be carry-over from other donors' samples. Both conserved end residues are part of each CDR3. The D gene is left open where the match is weak. Only some rows state a clone size, as once, few, many or a class for expanded clones.

D gene: NA
clone size: NA
J gene: TRBJ1-1
V gene: TRBV6-5
CDR3 protein: CASSYEVNTEAFF
CDR3 DNA: TGTGCCAGCAGTTACGAGGTGAACACTGAAGCTTTCTTT

D gene: TRBD1
clone size: NA
J gene: TRBJ1-1
V gene: TRBV29-1
CDR3 protein: CSVARDRGIEAFF
CDR3 DNA: TGCAGCGTCGCTCGGGACAGGGGAATTGAAGCTTTCTTT

D gene: NA
clone size: few
J gene: TRBJ1-6
V gene: TRBV9
CDR3 protein: CASSVEGGSPLHF
CDR3 DNA: TGTGCCAGCAGCGTCGAGGGCGGATCACCCCTCCACTTT

D gene: TRBD2
clone size: few
J gene: TRBJ2-2
V gene: TRBV9
CDR3 protein: CASSKRPGLAGDPGELFF
CDR3 DNA: TGTGCCAGCAGCAAAAGACCGGGACTAGCGGGAGACCCCGGGGAGCTGTTTTTT

D gene: TRBD2
clone size: NA
J gene: TRBJ2-5
V gene: TRBV28
CDR3 protein: CASSLGSGRVGTQYF
CDR3 DNA: TGTGCCAGCAGTTTGGGTAGCGGGAGGGTTGGGACCCAGTACTTC

D gene: NA
clone size: NA
J gene: TRBJ1-1
V gene: TRBV13
CDR3 protein: CASSLDGGGTEAFF
CDR3 DNA: TGTGCCAGCAGCTTAGATGGGGGTGGAACTGAAGCTTTCTTT

D gene: NA
clone size: NA
J gene: TRBJ2-7
V gene: TRBV27
CDR3 protein: CASSSAYEQYF
CDR3 DNA: TGTGCCAGCAGTTCGGCCTACGAGCAGTACTTC

D gene: NA
clone size: NA
J gene: TRBJ2-7
V gene: TRBV7-9
CDR3 protein: CASSLGWPDGSYEQYF
CDR3 DNA: TGTGCCAGCAGCTTAGGGTGGCCGGACGGCTCCTACGAGCAGTACTTC

D gene: NA
clone size: NA
J gene: TRBJ1-1
V gene: TRBV11-2
CDR3 protein: CASSSRRAGSNTEAFF
CDR3 DNA: TGTGCCAGCAGCTCCCGGAGGGCCGGATCGAACACTGAAGCTTTCTTT

D gene: TRBD2
clone size: NA
J gene: TRBJ2-7
V gene: TRBV28
CDR3 protein: CASSTAGTSGSYEQYF
CDR3 DNA: TGTGCCAGCAGTACCGCCGGGACTAGCGGGAGCTACGAGCAGTACTTC

D gene: NA
clone size: few
J gene: TRBJ1-4
V gene: TRBV28
CDR3 protein: CASSLGRGLFF
CDR3 DNA: TGTGCCAGCAGTTTAGGCAGGGGACTGTTTTTT

D gene: TRBD1
clone size: once
J gene: TRBJ2-5
V gene: TRBV27
CDR3 protein: CASSLSGTEETQYF
CDR3 DNA: TGTGCCAGCAGTTTATCGGGGACAGAAGAGACCCAGTACTTC

D gene: NA
clone size: NA
J gene: TRBJ1-3
V gene: TRBV6-1
CDR3 protein: CASRTSSGNTIYF
CDR3 DNA: TGTGCCAGCAGGACGAGCTCTGGAAACACCATATATTTT